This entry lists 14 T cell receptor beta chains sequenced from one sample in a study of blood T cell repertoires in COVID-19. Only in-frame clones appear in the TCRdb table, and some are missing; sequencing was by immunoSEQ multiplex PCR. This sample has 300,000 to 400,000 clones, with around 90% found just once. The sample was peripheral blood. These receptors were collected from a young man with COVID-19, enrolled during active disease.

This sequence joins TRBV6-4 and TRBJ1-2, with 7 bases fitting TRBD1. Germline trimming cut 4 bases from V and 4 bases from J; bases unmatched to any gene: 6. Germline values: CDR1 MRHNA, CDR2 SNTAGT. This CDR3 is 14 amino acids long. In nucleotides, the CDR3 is TGTGCCAGCAGTGCCGAACAGGGGCGCTATGGCTACACCTTC. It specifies CASSAEQGRYGYTF.

The CDR3 here is CASSPPTGYSYEQYF. The CDR3 nucleotides read TGTGCCAGCTCACCCCCGACAGGATACTCCTACGAGCAGTACTTC. The chain joins TRBV18 to TRBJ2-7, with D tentatively TRBD1 (6 bases). Trimming cost V 3 bases and J 0 bases, with 12 bases left between them. The CDR3 sequence is 15 residues long. In germline, CDR1 is KGHSH, CDR2 LQKENI.

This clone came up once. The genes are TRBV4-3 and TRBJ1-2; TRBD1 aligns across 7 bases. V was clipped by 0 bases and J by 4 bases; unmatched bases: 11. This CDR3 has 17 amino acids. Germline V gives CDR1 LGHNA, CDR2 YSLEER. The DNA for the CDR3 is TGCGCCAGCAGCCAAGATTATGGGGGACAGATCTTCTATGGCTACACCTTC. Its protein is CASSQDYGGQIFYGYTF.

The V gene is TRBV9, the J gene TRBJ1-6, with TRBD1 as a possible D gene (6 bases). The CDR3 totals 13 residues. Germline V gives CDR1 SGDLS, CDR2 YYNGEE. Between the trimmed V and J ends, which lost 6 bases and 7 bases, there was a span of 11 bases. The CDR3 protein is CASNRGSNSPLHF. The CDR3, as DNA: TGTGCCAGCAATAGGGGGTCGAATTCACCCCTCCACTTT. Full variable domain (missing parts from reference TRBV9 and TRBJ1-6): DSGVTQTPKHLITATGQRVTLRCSPRSGDLSVYWYQQSLDQGLQFLIQYYNGEERAKGNILERFSAQQFPDLHSELNLSSLELGDSALYFCASNRGSNSPLHFGNGTRLTVT.

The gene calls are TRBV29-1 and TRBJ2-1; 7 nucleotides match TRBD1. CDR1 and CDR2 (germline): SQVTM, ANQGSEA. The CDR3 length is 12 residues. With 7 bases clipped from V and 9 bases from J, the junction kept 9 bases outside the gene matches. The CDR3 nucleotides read TGCAGCGCCCGACAGGGTTTGGCTGAGCAGTTCTTC. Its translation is CSARQGLAEQFF.

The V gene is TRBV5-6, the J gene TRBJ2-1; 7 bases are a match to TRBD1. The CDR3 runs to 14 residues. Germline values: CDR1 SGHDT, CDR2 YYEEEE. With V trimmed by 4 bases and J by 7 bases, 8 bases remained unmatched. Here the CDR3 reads CASSPDRRWNEQFF. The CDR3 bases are TGTGCCAGCAGCCCGGACAGGAGGTGGAATGAGCAGTTCTTC.

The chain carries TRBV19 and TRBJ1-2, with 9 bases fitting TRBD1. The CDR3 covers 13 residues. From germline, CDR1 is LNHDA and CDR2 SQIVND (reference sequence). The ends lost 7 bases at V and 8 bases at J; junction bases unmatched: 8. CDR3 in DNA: TGTGCCAGTATTCTTACAGGGGGCTGGGGCTACACCTTC. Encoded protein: CASILTGGWGYTF.

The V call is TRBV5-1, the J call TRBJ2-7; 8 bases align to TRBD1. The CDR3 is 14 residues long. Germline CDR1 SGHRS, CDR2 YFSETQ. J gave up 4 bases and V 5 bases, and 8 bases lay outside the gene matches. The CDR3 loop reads CASRFPGQDYEQYF. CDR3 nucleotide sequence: TGCGCCAGCAGATTCCCGGGACAGGATTACGAGCAGTACTTC.

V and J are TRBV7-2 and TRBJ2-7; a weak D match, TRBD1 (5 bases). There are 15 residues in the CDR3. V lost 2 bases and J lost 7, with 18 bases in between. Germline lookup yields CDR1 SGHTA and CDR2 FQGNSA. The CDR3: CASSLLGGRVGEQYF. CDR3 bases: TGTGCCAGCAGCTTACTCGGTGGCAGGGTTGGGGAGCAGTACTTC.

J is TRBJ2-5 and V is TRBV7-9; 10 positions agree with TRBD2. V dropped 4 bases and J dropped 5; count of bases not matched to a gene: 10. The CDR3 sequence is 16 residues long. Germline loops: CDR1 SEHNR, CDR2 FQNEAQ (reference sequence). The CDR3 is CASSSGRGLAAETQYF. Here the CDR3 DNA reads TGTGCCAGCAGCTCAGGGAGAGGACTAGCGGCGGAGACCCAGTACTTC.

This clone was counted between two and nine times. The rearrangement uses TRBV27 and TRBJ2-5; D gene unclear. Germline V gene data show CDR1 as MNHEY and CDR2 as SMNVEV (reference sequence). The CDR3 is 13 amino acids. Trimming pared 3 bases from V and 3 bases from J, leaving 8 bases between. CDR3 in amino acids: CASSFEPEETQYF. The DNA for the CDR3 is TGTGCCAGCAGTTTTGAGCCTGAAGAGACCCAGTACTTC.

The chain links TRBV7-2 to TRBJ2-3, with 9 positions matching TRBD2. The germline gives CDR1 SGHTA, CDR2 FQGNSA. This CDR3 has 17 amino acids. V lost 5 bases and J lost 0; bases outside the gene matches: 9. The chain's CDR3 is CASSPGAGGPSTDTQYF. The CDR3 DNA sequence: TGTGCCAGCAGCCCGGGGGCGGGAGGGCCGAGCACAGATACGCAGTATTTT. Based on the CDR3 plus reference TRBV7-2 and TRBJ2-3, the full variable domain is GAGVSQSPSNKVTEKGKDVELRCDPISGHTALYWYRQSLGQGLEFLIYFQGNSAPDKSGLPSDRFSAERTGGSVSTLTIQRTQQEDSAVYLCASSPGAGGPSTDTQYFGPGTRLTVL.

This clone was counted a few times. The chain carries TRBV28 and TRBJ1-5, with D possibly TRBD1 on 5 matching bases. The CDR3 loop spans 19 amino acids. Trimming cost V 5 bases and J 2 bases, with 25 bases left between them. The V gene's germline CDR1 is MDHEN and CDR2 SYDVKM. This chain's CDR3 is CASSIRYPQGAGGNQPQHF. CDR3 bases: TGTGCCAGCAGTATTCGATACCCACAAGGGGCGGGGGGCAATCAGCCCCAGCATTTT.

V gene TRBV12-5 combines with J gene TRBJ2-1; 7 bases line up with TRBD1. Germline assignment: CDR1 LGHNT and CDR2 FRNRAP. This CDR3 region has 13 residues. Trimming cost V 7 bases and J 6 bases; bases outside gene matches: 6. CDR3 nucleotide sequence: TGTGCTAGTGCCCCCGGGACAGTCAATGAGCAGTTCTTC. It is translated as CASAPGTVNEQFF.